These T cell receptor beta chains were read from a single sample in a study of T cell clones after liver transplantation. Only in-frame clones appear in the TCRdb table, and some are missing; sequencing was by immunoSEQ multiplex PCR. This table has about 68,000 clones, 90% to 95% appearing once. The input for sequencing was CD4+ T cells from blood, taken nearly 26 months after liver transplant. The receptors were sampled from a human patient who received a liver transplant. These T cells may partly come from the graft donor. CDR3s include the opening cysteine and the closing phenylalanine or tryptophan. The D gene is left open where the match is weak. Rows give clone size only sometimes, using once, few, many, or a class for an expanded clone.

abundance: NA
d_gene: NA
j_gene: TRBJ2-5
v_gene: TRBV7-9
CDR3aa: CASSSSRYQETQYF
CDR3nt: TGTGCCAGCAGCTCATCTAGGTACCAAGAGACCCAGTACTTC

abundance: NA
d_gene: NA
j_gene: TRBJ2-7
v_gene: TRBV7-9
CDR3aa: CASSLEGTPLYEQYF
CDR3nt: TGTGCCAGCAGCTTAGAGGGGACACCTCTCTACGAGCAGTACTTC

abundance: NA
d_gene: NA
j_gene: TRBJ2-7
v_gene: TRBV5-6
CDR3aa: CASSFRGGSYEQYF
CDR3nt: TGTGCCAGCAGCTTCCGAGGGGGCTCCTACGAGCAGTACTTC

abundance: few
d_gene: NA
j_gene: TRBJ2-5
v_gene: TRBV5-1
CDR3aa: CASSFGVGETQYF
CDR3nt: TGCGCCAGCAGCTTCGGGGTAGGCGAGACCCAGTACTTC

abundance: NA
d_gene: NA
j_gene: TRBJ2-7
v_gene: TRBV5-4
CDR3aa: CASRGSRDEQYF
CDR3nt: TGTGCCAGCAGGGGGAGTAGGGACGAGCAGTACTTC

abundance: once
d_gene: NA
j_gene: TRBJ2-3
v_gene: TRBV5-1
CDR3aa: CASSLVGADTQYF
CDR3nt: TGCGCCAGCAGCTTGGTGGGGGCAGATACGCAGTATTTT

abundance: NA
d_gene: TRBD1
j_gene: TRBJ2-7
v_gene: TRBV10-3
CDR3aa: CATGSIGTGVYEQYF
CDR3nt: TGTGCCACGGGATCGATCGGGACAGGGGTATACGAGCAGTACTTC

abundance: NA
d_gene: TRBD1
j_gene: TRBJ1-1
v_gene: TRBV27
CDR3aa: CASSPHQGVNTEAFF
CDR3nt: TGTGCCAGCAGTCCACATCAGGGGGTGAACACTGAAGCTTTCTTT

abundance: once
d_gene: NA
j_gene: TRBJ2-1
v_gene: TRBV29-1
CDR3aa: CSVDRVAYNEQFF
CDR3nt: TGCAGCGTTGACAGGGTGGCGTACAATGAGCAGTTCTTC

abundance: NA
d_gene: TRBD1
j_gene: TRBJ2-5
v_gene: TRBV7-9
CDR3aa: CASSSRQGGRETQYF
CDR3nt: TGTGCCAGCAGCTCGCGACAGGGGGGTCGAGAGACCCAGTACTTC

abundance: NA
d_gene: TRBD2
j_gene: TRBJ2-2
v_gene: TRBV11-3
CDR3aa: CASSLARASGTYGELFF
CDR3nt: TGTGCCAGCAGCTTAGCACGGGCTAGCGGGACGTACGGGGAGCTGTTTTTT

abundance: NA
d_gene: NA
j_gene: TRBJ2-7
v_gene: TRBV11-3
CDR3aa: CASSLGGLEQYF
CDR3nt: TGTGCCAGCAGCTTAGGAGGGCTCGAGCAGTACTTC